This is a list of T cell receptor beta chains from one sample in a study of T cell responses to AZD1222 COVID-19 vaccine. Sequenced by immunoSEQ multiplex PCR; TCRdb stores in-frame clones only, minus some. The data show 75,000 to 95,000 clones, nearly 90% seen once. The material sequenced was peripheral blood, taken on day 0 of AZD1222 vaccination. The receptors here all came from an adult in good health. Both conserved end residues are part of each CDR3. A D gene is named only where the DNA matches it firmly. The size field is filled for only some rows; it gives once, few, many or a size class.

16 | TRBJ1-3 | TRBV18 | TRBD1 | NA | CASSPRPRGSGNTIYF | TGTGCCAGCTCACCGCGACCCAGGGGGTCTGGAAACACCATATATTTT
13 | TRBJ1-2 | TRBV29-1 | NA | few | CSARQPPNYGYTF | TGCAGCGCACGACAGCCTCCTAACTATGGCTACACCTTC
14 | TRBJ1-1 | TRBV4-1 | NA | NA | CASSQTQANTEAFF | TGCGCCAGCAGCCAAACACAGGCTAACACTGAAGCTTTCTTT
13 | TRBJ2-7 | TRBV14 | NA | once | CASSQVGSYEQYF | TGTGCCAGCAGCCAAGTCGGTTCCTACGAGCAGTACTTC
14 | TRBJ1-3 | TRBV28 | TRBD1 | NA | CASNVGTDGNTIYF | TGTGCCAGCAACGTCGGGACAGATGGAAACACCATATATTTT
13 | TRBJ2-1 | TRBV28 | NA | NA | CASSTAAAGPEFF | TGTGCCAGCAGTACGGCAGCCGCGGGGCCCGAGTTCTTC
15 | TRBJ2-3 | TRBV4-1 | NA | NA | CASSQERGNTDTQYF | TGCGCCAGCAGCCAAGAGAGGGGGAACACAGATACGCAGTATTTT
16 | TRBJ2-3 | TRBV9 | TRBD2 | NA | CASSVALRAGDDTQYF | TGTGCCAGCAGCGTAGCTTTGAGAGCGGGAGACGATACGCAGTATTTT
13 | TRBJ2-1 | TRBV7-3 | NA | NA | CASSFAGANEQFF | TGTGCCAGCAGCTTCGCAGGAGCGAATGAGCAGTTCTTC
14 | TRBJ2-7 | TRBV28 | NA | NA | CASSLGGARNEQYF | TGTGCCAGCAGTTTAGGGGGGGCTAGGAACGAGCAGTACTTC
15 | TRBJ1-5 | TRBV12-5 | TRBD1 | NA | CASGLGTGRHQPQHF | TGTGCTAGTGGTTTGGGGACAGGGAGGCATCAGCCCCAGCATTTT
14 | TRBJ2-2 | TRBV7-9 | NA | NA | CASTVPLNTGELFF | TGTGCCAGCACCGTACCGCTAAACACCGGGGAGCTGTTTTTT
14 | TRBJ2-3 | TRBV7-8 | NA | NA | CASSLAGVTDTQYF | TGTGCCAGCAGCTTAGCGGGGGTCACAGATACGCAGTATTTT
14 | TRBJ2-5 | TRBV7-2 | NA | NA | CASSYNQGGETQYF | TGTGCCAGCAGCTACAATCAAGGGGGGGAGACCCAGTACTTC
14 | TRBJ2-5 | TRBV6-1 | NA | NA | CASSEGNSKETQYF | TGTGCCAGCAGTGAAGGGAACTCTAAGGAGACCCAGTACTTC
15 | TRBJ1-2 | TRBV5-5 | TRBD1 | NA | CASSLRGQGNYGYTF | TGTGCCAGCAGCTTAAGGGGACAGGGAAACTATGGCTACACCTTC
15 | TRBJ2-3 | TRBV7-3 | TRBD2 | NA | CASSRSGGPADTQYF | TGTGCCAGCAGCAGAAGCGGGGGCCCCGCCGATACGCAGTATTTT
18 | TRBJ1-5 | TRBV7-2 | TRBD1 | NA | CASSAQVGWTGGHQPQHF | TGTGCCAGCAGCGCCCAAGTCGGATGGACAGGGGGGCATCAGCCCCAGCATTTT
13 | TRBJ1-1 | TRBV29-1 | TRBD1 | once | CSASPGQGLKAFF | TGCAGCGCTTCCCCGGGACAGGGCCTGAAGGCTTTCTTT
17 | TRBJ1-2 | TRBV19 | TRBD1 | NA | CASSIEMWDRDSPGYTF | TGTGCCAGTAGTATAGAGATGTGGGACAGGGATTCCCCTGGCTACACCTTC
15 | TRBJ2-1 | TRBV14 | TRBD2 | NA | CASSQEWDYLAEQFF | TGTGCCAGCAGCCAAGAATGGGACTATCTTGCGGAGCAGTTCTTC
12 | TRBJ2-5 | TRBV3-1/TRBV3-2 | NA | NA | CASSLTSGSRYF | TGTGCCAGCAGCTTGACCTCAGGGAGTAGGTACTTC
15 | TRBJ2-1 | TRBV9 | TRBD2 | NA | CASSVSSGRRNEQFF | TGTGCCAGCAGCGTTTCCAGCGGGAGGCGCAATGAGCAGTTCTTC
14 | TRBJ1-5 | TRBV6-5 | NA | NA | CASSQQGSNQPQHF | TGTGCCAGCAGCCAACAGGGAAGCAATCAGCCCCAGCATTTT
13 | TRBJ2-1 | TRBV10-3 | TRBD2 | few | CAITLAGGNEQFF | TGTGCCATCACCCTAGCGGGAGGCAATGAGCAGTTCTTC
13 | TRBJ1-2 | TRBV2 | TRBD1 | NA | CASKQGDRLGYTF | TGTGCCAGCAAACAGGGGGATCGGCTTGGCTACACCTTC
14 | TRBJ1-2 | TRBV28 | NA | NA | CASSSLGRSYGYTF | TGTGCCAGCAGTTCCCTAGGGCGAAGCTATGGCTACACCTTC
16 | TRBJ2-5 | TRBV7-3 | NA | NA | CASSRDGGLEGETQYF | TGTGCCAGCAGCCGCGACGGAGGGCTCGAGGGGGAGACCCAGTACTTC
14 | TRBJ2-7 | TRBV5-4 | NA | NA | CASSVRGDSDEQYF | TGTGCCAGCAGCGTTAGGGGGGACAGCGACGAGCAGTACTTC
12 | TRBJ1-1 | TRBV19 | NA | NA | CASSIPGLRAFF | TGTGCCAGTAGTATTCCCGGGCTGCGAGCTTTCTTT
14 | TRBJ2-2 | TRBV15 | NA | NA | CATSRVRVDGELFF | TGTGCCACCAGCAGAGTCCGGGTGGACGGGGAGCTGTTTTTT
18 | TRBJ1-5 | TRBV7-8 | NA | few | CASSSPGEGWWGNQPQHF | TGTGCCAGCAGCTCCCCGGGGGAGGGATGGTGGGGCAATCAGCCCCAGCATTTT
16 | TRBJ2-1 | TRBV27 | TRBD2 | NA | CASRAGGLLGLNEQFF | TGTGCCAGCAGGGCGGGGGGCCTTCTTGGGTTAAATGAGCAGTTCTTC